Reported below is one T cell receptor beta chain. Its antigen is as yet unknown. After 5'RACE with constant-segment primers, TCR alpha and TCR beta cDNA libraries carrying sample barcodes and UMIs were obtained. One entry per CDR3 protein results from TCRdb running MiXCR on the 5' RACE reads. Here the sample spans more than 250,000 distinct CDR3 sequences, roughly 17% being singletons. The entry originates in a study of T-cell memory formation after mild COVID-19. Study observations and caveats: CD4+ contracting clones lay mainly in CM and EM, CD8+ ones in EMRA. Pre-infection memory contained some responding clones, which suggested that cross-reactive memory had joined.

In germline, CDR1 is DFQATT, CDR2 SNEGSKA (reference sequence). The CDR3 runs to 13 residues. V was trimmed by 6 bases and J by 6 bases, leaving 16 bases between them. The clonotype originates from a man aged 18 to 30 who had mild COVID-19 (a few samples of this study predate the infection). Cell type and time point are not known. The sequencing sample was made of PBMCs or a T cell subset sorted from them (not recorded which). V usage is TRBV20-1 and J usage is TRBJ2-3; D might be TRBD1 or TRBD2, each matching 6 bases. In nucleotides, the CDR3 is TGCAGTGCCCGAAACGGGGGCGGGGATACGCAGTATTTT. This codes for CSARNGGGDTQYF.